These 31 T cell receptor beta chains were sequenced from one sample in a study of T cells in Graves' hyperthyroidism and ophthalmopathy. TCR beta CDR3 sequences were amplified from RNA transcripts. First-round RT-PCR targeting the TCR CDR3 was performed with the HTBI primer set. TCRdb reprocessed the multiplex PCR reads with MiXCR, giving one entry per CDR3 protein. The table records almost 600,000 distinct CDR3 sequences, 35% to 55% of them present only once. Sequenced: peripheral blood or thyroid tissue (not recorded which). These receptors came from a woman under 30 with Graves' hyperthyroidism.

This clonotype was found a few times. This may come from a read error, since a much larger clone is one base off. The V and J genes are TRBV5-1 and TRBJ2-5; D may be TRBD2 (6 bases). The CDR3 is made up of 13 amino acids. From germline, CDR1 is SGHRS and CDR2 YFSETQ. CDR3 sequence reads: CAGSPGLQETQYF. CDR3 bases: TGCGCCGGCAGCCCGGGACTGCAAGAGACCCAGTACTTC.

In its sample, this clonotype was seen many times. V gene TRBV7-2 combines with J gene TRBJ2-7; 8 bases are a match to TRBD1. With 7 bases clipped from V and 1 base from J, the junction kept 15 bases outside the gene matches. This CDR3 has 17 amino acids. Germline loops: CDR1 SGHTA, CDR2 FQGNSA. The CDR3 is CASTTRRDRGRSYEQYF. In DNA, the CDR3 is TGTGCCAGCACTACCCGCCGTGACAGGGGAAGGTCCTACGAGCAGTACTTC.

Many counts were recorded for this clonotype. The chain links TRBV20-1 to TRBJ1-5; D not resolved. The V and J ends lost 3 bases and 3 bases respectively, with 9 bases between them. The CDR3 has 13 amino acids. From germline, CDR1 is DFQATT and CDR2 SNEGSKA (reference sequence). The DNA for the CDR3 is TGCAGTGCTAGGAGCAGCTTCAATCAGCCCCAGCATTTT. Its translation: CSARSSFNQPQHF.

In this sample, this clonotype turned up many times. CDR3 region: CASRYRVRSGYTF. For the CDR3, the DNA is TGTGCCAGTAGGTACAGGGTAAGGAGTGGCTACACCTTC. This sequence joins TRBV19 and TRBJ1-2, with D possibly TRBD1 on 6 matching bases. V was trimmed by 6 bases and J by 7 bases, leaving 15 bases between them. Per the germline V gene, CDR1 is LNHDA and CDR2 is SQIVND (reference sequence). The CDR3 length is 13 residues.

Many counts were recorded for this clonotype. The chain combines TRBV7-9 with TRBJ2-7; 8 bases are a match to TRBD2. Germline CDR1 SEHNR, CDR2 FQNEAQ (reference sequence). The J segment lost 2 bases and the V segment lost 4 bases, leaving 16 bases of the junction unmatched. The CDR3 consists of 18 residues. CDR3 coding DNA: TGTGCCAGCAGCTCGACCCGGGGTAGCGGGATCCTCCCCTACGAGCAGTACTTC. It translates to CASSSTRGSGILPYEQYF.

This clonotype has more than one count but fewer than ten. The V gene is TRBV5-8, the J gene TRBJ2-3, with 9 bases that match TRBD1. The germline gives CDR1 SGHTS, CDR2 YDEGEE. V dropped 3 bases and J dropped 4; count of bases not matched to a gene: 6. The CDR3 covers 15 residues. CDR3 DNA: TGTGCCAGCAGCTCCCGGGACAGGGAGGCAGATACGCAGTATTTT. This translates into CASSSRDREADTQYF. The full variable domain, with the rest looked up from reference TRBV5-8 and TRBJ2-3, is EAGVTQSPTHLIKTRGQQATLRCSPISGHTSVYWYQQALGLGLQFLLWYDEGEERNRGNFPPRFSGRQFPNYSSELNVNALELEDSALYLCASSSRDREADTQYFGPGTRLTVL.

This clonotype has a count of ten or more. V usage is TRBV5-1 and J usage is TRBJ1-5; the match to TRBD1 covers 9 bases. Germline lookup yields CDR1 SGHRS and CDR2 YFSETQ. The length of the CDR3 is 14 residues. The V and J ends lost 0 bases and 5 bases, in that order; junction bases with no gene match: 0. CDR3 in amino acids: CASSLGTGDQPQHF. CDR3 nucleotide sequence: TGCGCCAGCAGCTTGGGGACAGGGGATCAGCCCCAGCATTTT. The entire variable domain, with the rest obtained from reference TRBV5-1 and TRBJ1-5, is as follows: KAGVTQTPRYLIKTRGQQVTLSCSPISGHRSVSWYQQTPGQGLQFLFEYFSETQRNKGNFPGRFSGRQFSNSRSEMNVSTLELGDSALYLCASSLGTGDQPQHFGDGTRLSIL.

The chain couples TRBV7-3 to TRBJ1-2; D possibly corresponds to TRBD1 (5 bases). The germline V gene has CDR1 SGHTA and CDR2 FQGTGA. The CDR3 has 13 residues. Trimming left V 0 bases short and J 10 bases short, with 12 bases between. The CDR3 bases are TGTGCCAGCAGCTTAACGCCTCAGGGCGACTACACCTTC. This encodes CASSLTPQGDYTF.

This clonotype appeared once. This may arise from a read error, as a much more abundant clone is one base away. The rearrangement links TRBV25-1 to TRBJ2-5; D not certain. CDR3 length: 11 residues. Germline CDR1 is MGHDK and CDR2 is SYGVNS. The V gene lost 4 bases and the J gene lost 10 bases, with 10 bases spanning the gap. The CDR3 DNA reads TGTGCCAGCAGTGCTTGCGGCTTCCAGTACTTC. It is translated as CASSACGFQYF.

The chain recombines TRBV7-8 with TRBJ1-3; maybe TRBD1 (6 bases). V dropped 5 bases and J dropped 2 bases, with 13 bases sitting between them. This CDR3 comprises 15 residues. The germline gives CDR1 SGHVS, CDR2 FQNEAQ. CDR3 in DNA: TGTGCCAGCAGCACCGGGGACACCGCTGGAAACACCATATATTTT. Translated, it gives CASSTGDTAGNTIYF.

This clonotype was observed at least ten times. The CDR3 coding sequence is TGTGCCAGCAGTTTACCAGGGAATAATCAGCCCCAGCATTTT. Its protein is CASSLPGNNQPQHF. The chain employs TRBV12-3 or TRBV12-4 and TRBJ1-5; possible D gene TRBD1, 5 bases. With 2 bases removed from V and 4 bases from J, the gap between germline ends came to 9 bases. CDR3 size: 14 residues.

In this sample, this clonotype turned up many times. The chain recombines TRBV29-1 with TRBJ2-7; the D call may be TRBD1 or TRBD2 (5 bases each). This CDR3 spans 13 amino acids. Trimming stripped 4 bases from V and 7 bases from J, with 17 bases between. The germline V gene encodes CDR1 SQVTM and CDR2 ANQGSEA. This chain's CDR3 is CSVAEGPREEQYF. DNA of the CDR3: TGCAGCGTTGCCGAGGGACCGCGAGAAGAGCAGTACTTC.

Comment on this clonotype: The germline gene is not matched at one end of the junction; a read error may be the cause. This chain links TRBV15 with TRBJ1-2; D is unresolved. Germline V CDR1 and CDR2: LNHNV, YYDKDF (reference sequence). There are 16 residues in the CDR3. The CDR3 DNA sequence: TGTGCCACCAGCAGTTACTGGCCGCCAGCTAACTATGGCCACACCTTC. Translation gives CATSSYWPPANYGHTF.

V usage is TRBV7-8 and J usage is TRBJ2-5; TRBD1 or TRBD2 may be the D gene (5 bases each). Germline V CDR1 and CDR2: SGHVS, FQNEAQ. The CDR3 contains 13 residues. V was cut by 6 bases and J by 4 bases, with 12 bases left in between. The CDR3 region is CASSRGRRETQYF. Written as DNA, the CDR3 is TGTGCCAGCAGTAGGGGACGGAGAGAGACCCAGTACTTC.

This chain joins TRBV20-1 and TRBJ2-7, with 7 bases that match TRBD2. With V trimmed by 5 bases and J by 6 bases, 10 bases remained unmatched. CDR3 length: 13 residues. Germline V gives CDR1 DFQATT, CDR2 SNEGSKA (reference sequence). CDR3: CSAAYGGEGEQYF. The DNA of the CDR3 is TGCAGTGCTGCTTATGGGGGGGAAGGCGAGCAGTACTTC.

This clonotype showed up many times. This sequence joins TRBV20-1 and TRBJ2-2, with D maybe TRBD1 (6 bases). The V gene's germline CDR1 is DFQATT and CDR2 SNEGSKA (reference sequence). This CDR3 has 13 amino acids. V lost 5 bases, J lost 7 bases, and 14 bases lay in between. The CDR3 is CSAYRDGSGELFF. CDR3 DNA: TGCAGTGCTTACAGGGATGGTAGCGGGGAGCTGTTTTTT.

The table lists this clonotype with many counts. The rearrangement links TRBV4-1 to TRBJ1-5, with 10 bases fitting TRBD1. The CDR3 covers 15 residues. Germline CDR1 is MGHRA and CDR2 is YSYEKL. V lost 1 base and J lost 5; bases outside the gene matches: 2. The chain's CDR3 is CASSQGGQGDQPQHF. The CDR3 nucleotides read TGCGCCAGCAGCCAAGGCGGACAGGGGGATCAGCCCCAGCATTTT.

This clonotype was recorded many times. The gene calls are TRBV6-5 and TRBJ2-5, with 10 bases aligning to TRBD1. The germline V gene has CDR1 MNHEY and CDR2 SVGAGI. The CDR3 extends over 16 amino acids. Trimming removed 2 bases from V and 2 bases from J; junction bases left unmatched: 5. CDR3 bases: TGTGCCAGCAGTTACCACGGGACAGGGGTTCAAGAGACCCAGTACTTC. This gives the protein CASSYHGTGVQETQYF.

This clonotype has a count of ten or more. This chain links TRBV6-5 with TRBJ2-7, with 9 bases lining up with TRBD1. The CDR3 sequence is 16 residues long. J gave up 2 bases and V 4 bases, and 9 bases lay outside the gene matches. Germline V gives CDR1 MNHEY, CDR2 SVGAGI. The chain's CDR3 is CASSFYRGRGTYEQYF. CDR3 coding DNA: TGTGCCAGCAGTTTTTACAGGGGGCGCGGTACCTACGAGCAGTACTTC.

This rearrangement joins TRBV11-2 to TRBJ1-1, with D maybe TRBD1 (6 bases). V dropped 6 bases and J dropped 9 bases, with 20 bases sitting between them. Germline CDR1 is SGHAT and CDR2 is FQNNGV. The CDR3 consists of 14 residues. The CDR3 is CASSPDRSGNQAFF. CDR3 DNA sequence: TGTGCCAGCAGTCCTGACAGGAGCGGCAATCAAGCTTTCTTT.

This sequence joins TRBV24-1 and TRBJ2-7, with TRBD1 matching over 11 bases. The CDR3 sequence is 16 residues long. Germline V gene sequence: CDR1 KGHDR, CDR2 SFDVKD. Trimming removed 3 bases from V and 6 bases from J; junction bases left unmatched: 9. The CDR3 DNA reads TGTGCCACCAGTGATGAAGGGACAGGGGGAGTCGGCGAGCAGTACTTC. Its translation: CATSDEGTGGVGEQYF.

The rearrangement links TRBV20-1 to TRBJ2-2; 11 nucleotides align to TRBD2. The germline gives CDR1 DFQATT, CDR2 SNEGSKA (reference sequence). The CDR3 sequence is 15 residues long. The V gene end was trimmed by 6 bases and the J gene end by 6 bases; junction bases not matched to a gene: 9. The CDR3 loop reads CSASETSGTAGELFF. The DNA of the CDR3 is TGCAGTGCGAGCGAGACTAGCGGGACGGCCGGGGAGCTGTTTTTT.

The V and J genes are TRBV7-9 and TRBJ1-3; TRBD1 aligns across 8 bases. Germline assignment: CDR1 SEHNR and CDR2 FQNEAQ (reference sequence). There are 19 residues in the CDR3. V dropped 1 base and J dropped 3; count of bases not matched to a gene: 14. DNA for the CDR3: TGTGCCAGCAGCTTAGGTATCGGCTACGGACAGGGAAGTGGAAACACCATATATTTT. Its protein is CASSLGIGYGQGSGNTIYF.

This chain links TRBV20-1 with TRBJ2-5, with 9 positions matching TRBD2. This CDR3 spans 14 amino acids. The germline CDR1 and CDR2 sequences are DFQATT and SNEGSKA (reference sequence). This CDR3 reads CSPRLAVYQETQYF. As DNA, the CDR3 is TGCAGCCCTAGACTAGCGGTGTACCAAGAGACCCAGTACTTC.

V and J are TRBV15 and TRBJ1-5, with 10 bases identical to TRBD1. The CDR3 runs to 17 residues. With V trimmed by 3 bases and J by 1 base, 6 bases remained unmatched. Germline V gene lookup returns CDR1 LNHNV and CDR2 YYDKDF (reference sequence). The CDR3 is CATSSVGDRGSNQPQHF. The CDR3 DNA reads TGTGCCACCAGCAGCGTAGGGGACAGGGGAAGCAATCAGCCCCAGCATTTT.

This clonotype was seen many times. This rearrangement joins TRBV2 to TRBJ2-2, with 11 bases identical to TRBD1. The V segment lost 4 bases and the J segment 6 bases; nucleotides outside the gene matches: 4. This CDR3 is 15 amino acids long. Germline CDR1 reads SNHLY; CDR2 reads FYNNEI. CDR3 nucleotide sequence: TGTGCCAGCAGTGGGACAGGGGGCAGGGCCGGGGAGCTGTTTTTT. Its protein is CASSGTGGRAGELFF.

This clonotype was counted only a few times. This chain links TRBV7-8 with TRBJ2-1; TRBD2 agrees at 9 bases. The CDR3 runs to 14 residues. V gave up 1 base and J gave up 6 bases; unmatched junction bases: 1. Germline values: CDR1 SGHVS, CDR2 FQNEAQ. CDR3 residues: CASSLETSGNEQFF. CDR3 sequence (DNA): TGTGCCAGCAGCTTAGAGACTAGCGGCAATGAGCAGTTCTTC.

Worth noting for this clonotype: A read error may explain this, as a much larger clone is one base away. The DNA of the CDR3 is TGTGCCAGCAGCCAAGTTAGGGCACAACAAGAGACCCAGTACTTC. It specifies CASSQVRAQQETQYF. The chain uses TRBV7-2 and TRBJ2-5; D is ambiguous. This CDR3 has 15 residues. The ends were cut back, 5 bases at V and 2 bases at J, with 15 bases in the middle. CDR1 and CDR2 from the germline V gene are SGHTA and FQGNSA.

This chain joins TRBV5-1 and TRBJ2-2; D is uncertain. Deletions cut 0 bases from V and 10 bases from J, with 16 bases between. The CDR3 is made up of 15 amino acids. Germline CDR1 SGHRS, CDR2 YFSETQ. The CDR3 region is CASSLETAAFEELFF. DNA for the CDR3: TGCGCCAGCAGCTTGGAGACGGCCGCCTTTGAGGAGCTGTTTTTT.

Many counts were recorded for this clonotype. The genes are TRBV4-2 and TRBJ2-5; 9 bases match TRBD1. CDR3 length: 15 residues. Trimming at V came to 2 bases and at J to 4 bases, leaving 5 bases not matched to a gene. Germline CDR1 reads LGHNA; CDR2 reads YNFKEQ. The CDR3 DNA reads as TGTGCCAGCAGCCAACTTGACAGGGGGTCAGAGACCCAGTACTTC. Translated, it gives CASSQLDRGSETQYF.

This clonotype was seen ten or more times. A much bigger clone sits one base away, suggesting this may be a read error. This chain connects TRBV29-1 to TRBJ1-2, with a possible D match to TRBD1 (6 bases). The CDR3 totals 12 residues. Trimming pared 5 bases from V and 7 bases from J, leaving 14 bases between. Germline CDR1 and CDR2: SQVTM and ANQGSEA. CDR3 region: CSVTLGAVGYTF. DNA of the CDR3: TGCAGCGTTACCCTGGGGGCGGTTGGCTACACCTTC.